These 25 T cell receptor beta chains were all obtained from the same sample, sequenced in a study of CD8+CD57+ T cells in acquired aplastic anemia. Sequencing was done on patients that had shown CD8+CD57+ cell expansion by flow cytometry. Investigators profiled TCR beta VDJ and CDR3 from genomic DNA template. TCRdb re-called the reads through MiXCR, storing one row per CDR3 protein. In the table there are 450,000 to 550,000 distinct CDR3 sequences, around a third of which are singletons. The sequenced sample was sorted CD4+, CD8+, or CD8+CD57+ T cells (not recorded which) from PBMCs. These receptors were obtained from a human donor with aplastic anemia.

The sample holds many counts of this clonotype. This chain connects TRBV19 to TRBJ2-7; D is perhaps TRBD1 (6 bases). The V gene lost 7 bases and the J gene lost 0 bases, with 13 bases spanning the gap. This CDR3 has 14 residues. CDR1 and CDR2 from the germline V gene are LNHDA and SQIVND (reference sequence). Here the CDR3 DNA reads TGTGCCAGTACCATCACAGGGACCTCCTACGAGCAGTACTTC. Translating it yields CASTITGTSYEQYF.

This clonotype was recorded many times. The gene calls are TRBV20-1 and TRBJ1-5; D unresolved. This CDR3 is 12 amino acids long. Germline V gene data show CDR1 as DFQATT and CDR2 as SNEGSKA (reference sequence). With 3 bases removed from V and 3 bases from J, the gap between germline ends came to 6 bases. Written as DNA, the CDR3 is TGCAGTGCTAGCGGCCTCAATCAGCCCCAGCATTTT. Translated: CSASGLNQPQHF.

The CDR3 loop reads CASSQEALSGANVLTF. CDR3 nucleotide sequence: TGCGCCAGCAGCCAAGAGGCGCTCTCTGGGGCCAACGTCCTGACTTTC. This sequence joins TRBV4-3 and TRBJ2-6; D unresolved. The germline gives CDR1 LGHNA, CDR2 YSLEER. The length of the CDR3 is 16 residues. V was shortened by 0 bases and J by 0 bases, with 6 bases between the two germline ends.

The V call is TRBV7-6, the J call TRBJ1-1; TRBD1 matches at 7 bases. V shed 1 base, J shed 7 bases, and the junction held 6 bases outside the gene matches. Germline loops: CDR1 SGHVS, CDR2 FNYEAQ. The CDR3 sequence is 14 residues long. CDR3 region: CASSLEQGMVEAFF. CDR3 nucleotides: TGTGCCAGCAGCTTAGAACAGGGGATGGTTGAAGCTTTCTTT.

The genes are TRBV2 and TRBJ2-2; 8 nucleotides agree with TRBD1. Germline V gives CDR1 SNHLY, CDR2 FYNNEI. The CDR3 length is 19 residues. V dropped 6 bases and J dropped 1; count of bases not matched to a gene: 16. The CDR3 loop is CASSRNGQGWRGNTGELFF. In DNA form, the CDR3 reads TGTGCCAGCAGCCGAAACGGACAGGGTTGGCGTGGGAACACCGGGGAGCTGTTTTTT.

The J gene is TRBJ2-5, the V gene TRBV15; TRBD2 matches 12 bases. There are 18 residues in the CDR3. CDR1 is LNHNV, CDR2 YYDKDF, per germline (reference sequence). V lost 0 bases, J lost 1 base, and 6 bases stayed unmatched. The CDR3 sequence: CATSRDKRLAGAQETQYF. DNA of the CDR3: TGTGCCACCAGCAGAGATAAAAGACTAGCGGGGGCCCAAGAGACCCAGTACTTC.

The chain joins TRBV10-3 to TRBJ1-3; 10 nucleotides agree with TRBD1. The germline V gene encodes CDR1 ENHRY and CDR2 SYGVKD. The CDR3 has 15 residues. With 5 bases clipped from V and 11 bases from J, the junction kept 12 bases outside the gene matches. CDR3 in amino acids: CAISTRDRGNIPIYF. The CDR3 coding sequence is TGTGCCATCAGTACGAGGGACAGGGGAAATATCCCCATATATTTT.

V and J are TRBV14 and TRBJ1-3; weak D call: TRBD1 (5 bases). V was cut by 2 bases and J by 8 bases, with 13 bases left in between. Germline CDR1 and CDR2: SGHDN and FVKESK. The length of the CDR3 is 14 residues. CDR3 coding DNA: TGTGCCAGCAGCCAACCAGGGCCCGGGGACACCATATATTTT. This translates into CASSQPGPGDTIYF.

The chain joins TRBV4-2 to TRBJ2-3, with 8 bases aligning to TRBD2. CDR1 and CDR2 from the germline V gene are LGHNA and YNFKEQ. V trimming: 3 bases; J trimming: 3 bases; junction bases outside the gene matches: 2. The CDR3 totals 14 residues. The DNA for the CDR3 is TGTGCCAGCAGCCAGGCGGGAGGAACAGATACGCAGTATTTT. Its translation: CASSQAGGTDTQYF.

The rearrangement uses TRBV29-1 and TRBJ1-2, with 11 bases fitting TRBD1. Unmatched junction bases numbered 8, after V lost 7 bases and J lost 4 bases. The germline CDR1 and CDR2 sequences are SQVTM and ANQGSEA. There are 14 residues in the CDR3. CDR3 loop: CSGEDRGQGYGYTF. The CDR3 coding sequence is TGCAGCGGGGAGGACAGGGGGCAGGGCTATGGCTACACCTTC.

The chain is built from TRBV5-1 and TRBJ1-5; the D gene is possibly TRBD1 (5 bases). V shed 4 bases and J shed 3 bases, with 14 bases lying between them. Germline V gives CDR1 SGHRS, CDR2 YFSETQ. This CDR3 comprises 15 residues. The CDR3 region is CASSMTGTHNQPQHF. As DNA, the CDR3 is TGCGCCAGCAGCATGACCGGGACCCACAATCAGCCCCAGCATTTT.

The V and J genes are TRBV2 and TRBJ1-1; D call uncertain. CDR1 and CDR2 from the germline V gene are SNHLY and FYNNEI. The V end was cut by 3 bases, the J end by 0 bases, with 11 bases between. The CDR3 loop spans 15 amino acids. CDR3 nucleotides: TGTGCCAGCAGTGATCAAGAGCCGATGAACACTGAAGCTTTCTTT. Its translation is CASSDQEPMNTEAFF.

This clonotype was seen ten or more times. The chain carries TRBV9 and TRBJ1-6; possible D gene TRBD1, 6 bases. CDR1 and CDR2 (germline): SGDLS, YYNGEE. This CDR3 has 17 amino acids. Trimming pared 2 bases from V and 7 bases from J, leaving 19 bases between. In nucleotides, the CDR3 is TGTGCCAGCAGCGTGGGCCCTAGGACAGCAACAAATTCACCCCTCCACTTT. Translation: CASSVGPRTATNSPLHF.

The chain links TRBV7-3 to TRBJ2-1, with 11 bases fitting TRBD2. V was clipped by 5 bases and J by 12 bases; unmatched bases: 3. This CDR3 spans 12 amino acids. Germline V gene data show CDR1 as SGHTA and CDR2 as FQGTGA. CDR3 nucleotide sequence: TGTGCCAGCAGCGGCGGGACTAGCGGGCAGTTCTTC. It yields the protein CASSGGTSGQFF. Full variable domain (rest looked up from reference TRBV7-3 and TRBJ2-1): GAGVSQTPSNKVTEKGKYVELRCDPISGHTALYWYRQSLGQGPEFLIYFQGTGAADDSGLPNDRFFAVRPEGSVSTLKIQRTERGDSAVYLCASSGGTSGQFFGPGTRLTVL.

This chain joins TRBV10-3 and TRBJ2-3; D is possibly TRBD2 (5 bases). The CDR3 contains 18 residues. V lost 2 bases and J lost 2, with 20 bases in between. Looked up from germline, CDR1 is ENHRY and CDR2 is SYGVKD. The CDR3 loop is CAISEPPGRRTYTDTQYF. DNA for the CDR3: TGTGCCATCAGTGAGCCCCCCGGCCGACGGACTTACACAGATACGCAGTATTTT.

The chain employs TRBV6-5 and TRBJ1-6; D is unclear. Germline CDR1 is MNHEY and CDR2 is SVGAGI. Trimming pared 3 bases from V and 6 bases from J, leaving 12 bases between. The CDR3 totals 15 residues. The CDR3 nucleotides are TGTGCCAGCAGTTATAGTGGCAGCCGTAATTCACCCCTCCACTTT. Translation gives CASSYSGSRNSPLHF.

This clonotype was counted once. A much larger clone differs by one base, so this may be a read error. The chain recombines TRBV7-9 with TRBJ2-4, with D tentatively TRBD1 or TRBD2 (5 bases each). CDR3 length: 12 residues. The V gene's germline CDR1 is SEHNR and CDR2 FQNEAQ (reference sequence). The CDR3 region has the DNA TGTGCCGGGGGAAGCACAGAAAACATTCGGTACTTC. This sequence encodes CAGGSTENIRYF.

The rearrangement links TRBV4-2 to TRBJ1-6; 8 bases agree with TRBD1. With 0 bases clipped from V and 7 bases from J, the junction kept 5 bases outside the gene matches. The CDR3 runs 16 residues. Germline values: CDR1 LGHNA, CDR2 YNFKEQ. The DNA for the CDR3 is TGTGCCAGCAGCCAAGAGACAGGGGCGGGGAATTCACCCCTCCACTTT. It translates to CASSQETGAGNSPLHF.

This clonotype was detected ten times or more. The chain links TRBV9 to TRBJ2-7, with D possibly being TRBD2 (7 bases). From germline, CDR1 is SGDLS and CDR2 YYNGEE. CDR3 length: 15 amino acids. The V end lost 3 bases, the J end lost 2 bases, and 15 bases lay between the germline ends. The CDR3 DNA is TGTGCCAGCAGCGGACCGGGGGGCGGTACCTACGAGCAGTACTTC. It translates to CASSGPGGGTYEQYF.

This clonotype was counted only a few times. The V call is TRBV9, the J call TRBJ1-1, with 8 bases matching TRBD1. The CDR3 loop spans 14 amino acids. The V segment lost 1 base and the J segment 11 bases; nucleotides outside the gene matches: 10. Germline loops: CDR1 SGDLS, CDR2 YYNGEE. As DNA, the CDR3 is TGTGCCAGCAGCGTATCGCCCTCAGGGGGCTTTGCTTTCTTT. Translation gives CASSVSPSGGFAFF.

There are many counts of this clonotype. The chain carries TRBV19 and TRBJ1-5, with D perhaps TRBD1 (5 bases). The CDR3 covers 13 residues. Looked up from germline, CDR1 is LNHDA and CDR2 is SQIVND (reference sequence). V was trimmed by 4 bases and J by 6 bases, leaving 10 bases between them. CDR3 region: CASSTRVGQPQHF. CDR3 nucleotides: TGTGCCAGTAGTACCAGGGTAGGTCAGCCCCAGCATTTT.

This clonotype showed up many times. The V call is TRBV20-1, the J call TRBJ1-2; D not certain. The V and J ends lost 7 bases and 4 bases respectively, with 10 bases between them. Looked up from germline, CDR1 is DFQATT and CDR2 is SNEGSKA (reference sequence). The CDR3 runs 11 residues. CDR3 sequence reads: CSVGRSYGYTF. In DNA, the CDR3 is TGCAGTGTAGGCAGGAGCTATGGCTACACCTTC.

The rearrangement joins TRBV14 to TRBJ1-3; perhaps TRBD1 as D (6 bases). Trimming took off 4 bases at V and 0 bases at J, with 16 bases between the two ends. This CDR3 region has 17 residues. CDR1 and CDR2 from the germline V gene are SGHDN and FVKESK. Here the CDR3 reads CASSPRQVTNSGNTIYF. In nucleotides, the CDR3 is TGTGCCAGCAGCCCAAGACAGGTAACTAACTCTGGAAACACCATATATTTT.

The CDR3 loop is CASSARDNHYNEQFF. The CDR3 DNA reads as TGTGCCAGCAGTGCACGGGACAACCACTACAATGAGCAGTTCTTC. The chain carries TRBV6-1 and TRBJ2-1; a weak D match, TRBD1 (6 bases). Deletions cut 4 bases from V and 3 bases from J, with 13 bases between. CDR1 MNHNS and CDR2 SASEGT come from the germline V gene. This CDR3 spans 15 amino acids.

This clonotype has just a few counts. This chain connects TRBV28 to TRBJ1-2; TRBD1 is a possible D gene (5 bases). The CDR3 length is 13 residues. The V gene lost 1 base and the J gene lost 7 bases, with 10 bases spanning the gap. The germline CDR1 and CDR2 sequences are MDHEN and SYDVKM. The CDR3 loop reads CASSLLQGRGYTF. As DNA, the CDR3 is TGTGCCAGCAGTTTATTGCAGGGTCGTGGCTACACCTTC.